Given below is one T cell receptor beta chain in context. Using immunoSEQ multiplex PCR, the repertoire was profiled, and TCRdb retains in-frame clones only, with some absent. The sample carries fewer than 95,000 clones, roughly 87% recorded once. The CDR3 is 13 residues long. CDR1 SGHNT and CDR2 YYREEE come from the germline V gene (reference sequence). Trimming pared 0 bases from V and 0 bases from J, leaving 4 bases between. These data come from a study of blood T cell repertoires in COVID-19. The specimen sequenced was peripheral blood. The receptor comes from a male donor with acute or convalescent COVID-19. This sequence joins TRBV5-4 and TRBJ2-7; D call uncertain. The CDR3 is CASSLAGSYEQYF. In DNA form, the CDR3 reads TGTGCCAGCAGCTTGGCCGGCTCCTACGAGCAGTACTTC.